What follows are 17 T cell receptor beta chains derived from one specimen sequenced in a study of control samples from healthy donors and cancer patients. Libraries were prepared by immunoSEQ multiplex PCR; TCRdb keeps only in-frame clonotypes and omits some of them. The sample lists around 70,000 clones; approximately 94% were seen once. The sequenced material came from blood. The receptor source for this set is a woman in her 30s in good health.

The genes are TRBV19 and TRBJ2-7; TRBD2 might be the D (5 bases). Germline loops: CDR1 LNHDA, CDR2 SQIVND (reference sequence). The CDR3 has 13 amino acids. CDR3 residues: CVASGVRDYEQYV. As DNA, the CDR3 is TGTGTCGCCTCGGGCGTACGGGACTACGAGCAGTACGTC.

This sequence joins TRBV5-1 and TRBJ1-1; 7 positions agree with TRBD1. V lost 4 bases and J lost 0; bases outside the gene matches: 6. This CDR3 is 15 amino acids long. The germline V gene has CDR1 SGHRS and CDR2 YFSETQ. The CDR3 loop is CASSLTGSVNTEAFF. DNA for the CDR3: TGCGCCAGCAGCCTGACAGGGTCGGTGAACACTGAAGCTTTCTTT.

The V gene is TRBV6-5, the J gene TRBJ1-2; TRBD1 agrees at 9 bases. Germline lookup yields CDR1 MNHEY and CDR2 SVGAGI. V lost 4 bases, J lost 8 bases, and 5 bases stayed unmatched. The CDR3 extends over 13 amino acids. The CDR3 here is CASSSNRGQGYTF. The CDR3 coding sequence is TGTGCCAGCAGTTCCAACAGGGGGCAGGGCTACACCTTC.

The chain links TRBV28 to TRBJ1-5; D uncertain. Germline V lookup: CDR1 MDHEN, CDR2 SYDVKM. V lost 5 bases to trimming and J lost 7 bases, with 9 bases between them. The CDR3 runs 12 residues. CDR3 nucleotides: TGTGCCAGCAGTATTTCAAAACAGCCCCAGCATTTT. It encodes CASSISKQPQHF.

The V and J genes are TRBV19 and TRBJ1-1, with a possible D match to TRBD1 (5 bases). Germline CDR1 and CDR2: LNHDA and SQIVND (reference sequence). The CDR3 covers 15 residues. V was clipped by 11 bases and J by 1 base, with 20 bases between them. CDR3 sequence: CASLRPGRGNTEAFF. The CDR3, as DNA: TGTGCCTCTCTCCGCCCGGGAAGGGGGAACACTGAAGCTTTCTTT. Supplemented by reference TRBV19 and TRBJ1-1, the full variable domain reads DGGITQSPKYLFRKEGQNVTLSCEQNLNHDAMYWYRQDPGQGLRLIYYSQIVNDFQKGDIAEGYSVSREKKESFPLTVTSAQKNPTAFYLCASLRPGRGNTEAFFGQGTRLTVV.

This sequence joins TRBV5-1 and TRBJ2-6; 9 bases match TRBD1. CDR1 and CDR2 (germline): SGHRS, YFSETQ. This CDR3 contains 20 residues. The trim removed 0 bases at V and 0 bases at J, leaving 10 bases unmatched. The CDR3 DNA reads as TGCGCCAGCAGCTTGGTTGGGACAGGGCGGGTCGGCTCTGGGGCCAACGTCCTGACTTTC. Translated: CASSLVGTGRVGSGANVLTF.

A few counts support this clone. The chain is built from TRBV7-8 and TRBJ2-3, with TRBD1 matching 11 bases. This CDR3 spans 16 amino acids. Germline CDR1 and CDR2: SGHVS and FQNEAQ. The J segment lost 6 bases and the V segment lost 5 bases, leaving 10 bases of the junction unmatched. The CDR3 here is CASSQRTGGAYDTQYF. The CDR3 DNA follows: TGTGCCAGCAGCCAGAGGACAGGGGGCGCATATGATACGCAGTATTTT.

V gene TRBV10-3 combines with J gene TRBJ2-3; 7 bases line up with TRBD2. Germline V lookup: CDR1 ENHRY, CDR2 SYGVKD. The ends lost 10 bases at V and 9 bases at J; junction bases unmatched: 16. The CDR3 has 14 residues. Written as DNA, the CDR3 is TGTGCCAGCGCTGGGGGGGGGAGCTCAATAACGCAGTATTTT. Its protein product is CASAGGGSSITQYF.

The chain couples TRBV7-9 to TRBJ2-1; D is possibly TRBD1 (5 bases). The CDR3 is made up of 16 amino acids. The germline gives CDR1 SEHNR, CDR2 FQNEAQ (reference sequence). Trimming stripped 10 bases from V and 0 bases from J, with 19 bases between. The CDR3 loop is CAIQKGVGLSYNEQFF. CDR3 coding DNA: TGTGCCATCCAGAAAGGGGTAGGGCTCTCCTACAATGAGCAGTTCTTC.

The rearrangement links TRBV7-8 to TRBJ1-1; 8 bases fit TRBD1. CDR1 SGHVS and CDR2 FQNEAQ come from the germline V gene. The CDR3 is 12 residues long. Unmatched junction bases numbered 7, after V lost 5 bases and J lost 11 bases. The CDR3 loop reads CASSADRERAFF. CDR3 coding DNA: TGTGCCAGCAGCGCGGACAGGGAGCGGGCTTTCTTT.

V usage is TRBV7-3 and J usage is TRBJ2-1; 12 bases match TRBD1. Germline V gene lookup returns CDR1 SGHTA and CDR2 FQGTGA. The V and J ends lost 5 bases and 6 bases, in that order; junction bases with no gene match: 5. The CDR3 totals 15 residues. Here the CDR3 DNA reads TGTGCCAGCAGCCCCCGGGACAGGGGGCTCAATGAGCAGTTCTTC. This gives the protein CASSPRDRGLNEQFF.

The V and J genes are TRBV4-1 and TRBJ2-3, with 7 bases lining up with TRBD1. Germline-derived CDR1 and CDR2 are MGHRA and YSYEKL. V was pared by 4 bases and J by 12 bases, with 10 bases of the junction left unmatched. This CDR3 spans 13 amino acids. The CDR3 DNA reads as TGCGCCAGCAGCCCCCCAGACAGGGCGATCCAGTATTTT. Protein product: CASSPPDRAIQYF.

CDR3 amino acids: CASSWTGLEAFF. The DNA for the CDR3 is TGTGCCAGCAGCTGGACAGGGCTTGAAGCTTTCTTT. The genes are TRBV7-9 and TRBJ1-1, with TRBD1 matching over 8 bases. Trimming took 4 bases from V and 7 from J; bases not matched to a gene: 2. This CDR3 is built from 12 residues. CDR1 SEHNR and CDR2 FQNEAQ come from the germline V gene (reference sequence).

V gene TRBV2 combines with J gene TRBJ2-5; D remains ambiguous. Trimming shortened V by 5 bases and J by 1 base, and 11 bases separated the two germline ends. CDR1 is SNHLY and CDR2 is FYNNEI in the germline V gene. This CDR3 contains 14 residues. The CDR3 bases are TGTGCCAGCAGTAAAATATCCTTCCAAGAGACCCAGTACTTC. Its translation: CASSKISFQETQYF.

The chain recombines TRBV10-3 with TRBJ2-1; a possible D gene is TRBD2 (6 bases). Germline loops: CDR1 ENHRY, CDR2 SYGVKD. Trimming shortened V by 4 bases and J by 2 bases, and 15 bases separated the two germline ends. This CDR3 has 16 amino acids. The CDR3 bases are TGTGCCATCAGTGGACCCTCATCGGGAGCCTACAATGAGCAGTTCTTC. Amino acid sequence: CAISGPSSGAYNEQFF.

V and J are TRBV6-6 and TRBJ1-1, with D hard to call. V shed 2 bases and J shed 0 bases, with 7 bases lying between them. This CDR3 is 14 amino acids long. CDR1 is MNHNY, CDR2 SVGAGI, per germline (reference sequence). CDR3 region: CASSYEGMNTEAFF. The CDR3 DNA reads as TGTGCCAGCAGTTACGAGGGCATGAACACTGAAGCTTTCTTT.

This chain links TRBV19 with TRBJ1-5; 7 bases match TRBD1. The CDR3 totals 17 residues. J was trimmed by 0 bases and V by 5 bases; bases with no gene match: 10. The germline CDR1 and CDR2 sequences are LNHDA and SQIVND (reference sequence). CDR3 sequence reads: CASSWGDSRYSNQPQHF. The CDR3 DNA is TGTGCCAGTAGTTGGGGGGACAGTCGTTATAGCAATCAGCCCCAGCATTTT. The full variable domain, in which reference TRBV19 and TRBJ1-5 provide the parts outside the CDR3, is DGGITQSPKYLFRKEGQNVTLSCEQNLNHDAMYWYRQDPGQGLRLIYYSQIVNDFQKGDIAEGYSVSREKKESFPLTVTSAQKNPTAFYLCASSWGDSRYSNQPQHFGDGTRLSIL.